The rows below give T cell receptor beta chains drawn from one sample of a study of control samples from healthy donors and cancer patients. Generated by immunoSEQ multiplex PCR, the TCRdb table keeps only in-frame clones and is missing some. The data show 150,000 to 200,000 clones, approximately 93% seen once. The sample taken for sequencing was blood. These receptors were taken from a woman between 40 and 50 years old in good health. Both conserved end residues are part of each CDR3. Fields, in order: CDR3 length, D gene, V gene, clone size, J gene, CDR3 protein, CDR3 DNA. D genes are given only for firm matches. Part of the rows lack a size; the others show once, few, many or a class for expanded clones.

len: 16
d_gene: .
v_gene: TRBV7-9
abundance: .
j_gene: TRBJ1-6
CDR3aa: CASSHLNSRGVSPLHF
CDR3nt: TGTGCCAGCAGCCACCTAAATAGCCGGGGGGTTTCACCCCTCCACTTT

len: 15
d_gene: .
v_gene: TRBV13
abundance: .
j_gene: TRBJ1-4
CDR3aa: CASGRVDTGNEKLFF
CDR3nt: TGTGCCAGCGGTCGGGTGGACACCGGTAATGAAAAACTGTTTTTT

len: 14
d_gene: .
v_gene: TRBV6-2/TRBV6-3
abundance: .
j_gene: TRBJ2-7
CDR3aa: CASSGSFLPYEQYF
CDR3nt: TGTGCCAGCAGCGGATCCTTCCTTCCATACGAGCAGTACTTC

len: 16
d_gene: .
v_gene: TRBV7-2
abundance: .
j_gene: TRBJ1-3
CDR3aa: CASSQGRRLSGNTIYF
CDR3nt: TGTGCCAGCAGCCAGGGACGCCGCCTCTCTGGAAACACCATATATTTT

len: 15
d_gene: TRBD2
v_gene: TRBV3-1/TRBV3-2
abundance: .
j_gene: TRBJ2-7
CDR3aa: CASSPRLAGASEQYF
CDR3nt: TGTGCCAGCAGCCCCCGACTAGCGGGAGCCAGCGAGCAGTACTTC

len: 12
d_gene: .
v_gene: TRBV12-3/TRBV12-4
abundance: .
j_gene: TRBJ1-2
CDR3aa: CASRPDSYGYTF
CDR3nt: TGTGCCAGCAGACCTGACAGCTATGGCTACACCTTC

len: 15
d_gene: TRBD2
v_gene: TRBV7-9
abundance: .
j_gene: TRBJ2-7
CDR3aa: CASSPGTSGIYEQYF
CDR3nt: TGTGCCAGCAGCCCCGGGACTAGCGGGATTTACGAGCAGTACTTC

len: 18
d_gene: TRBD1
v_gene: TRBV3-1/TRBV3-2
abundance: .
j_gene: TRBJ2-5
CDR3aa: CASSLRQGIWGTEETQYF
CDR3nt: TGTGCCAGCAGCCTTCGACAGGGAATATGGGGGACCGAGGAGACCCAGTACTTC

len: 12
d_gene: .
v_gene: TRBV11-2
abundance: .
j_gene: TRBJ1-6
CDR3aa: CASSLGASPLHF
CDR3nt: TGTGCCAGCAGCCTGGGGGCTTCACCCCTCCACTTT

len: 18
d_gene: .
v_gene: TRBV7-9
abundance: .
j_gene: TRBJ2-7
CDR3aa: CASSLTQGFQRSSYEQYF
CDR3nt: TGTGCCAGCAGCTTAACACAGGGATTCCAAAGGAGCTCCTACGAGCAGTACTTC

len: 12
d_gene: .
v_gene: TRBV3-1/TRBV3-2
abundance: .
j_gene: TRBJ1-2
CDR3aa: CASSQAQGGYTF
CDR3nt: TGTGCCAGCAGCCAAGCACAGGGTGGCTACACCTTC

len: 16
d_gene: .
v_gene: TRBV7-8
abundance: .
j_gene: TRBJ1-1
CDR3aa: CASSLITRDGFTEAFF
CDR3nt: TGTGCCAGCAGCTTAATAACCCGGGACGGCTTCACTGAAGCTTTCTTT

len: 15
d_gene: TRBD1
v_gene: TRBV6-1
abundance: .
j_gene: TRBJ2-7
CDR3aa: CASSEVTGILYEQYF
CDR3nt: TGTGCCAGCAGTGAAGTGACAGGGATCCTCTACGAGCAGTACTTC

len: 11
d_gene: TRBD1
v_gene: TRBV25-1
abundance: .
j_gene: TRBJ2-7
CDR3aa: CASGQGQEQYF
CDR3nt: TGTGCCAGCGGACAGGGGCAAGAGCAGTACTTC

len: 16
d_gene: .
v_gene: TRBV6-6
abundance: once
j_gene: TRBJ1-3
CDR3aa: CASSYSRQNSGNTIYF
CDR3nt: TGTGCCAGCAGTTACTCGAGACAGAACTCTGGAAACACCATATATTTT

len: 17
d_gene: .
v_gene: TRBV10-2
abundance: once
j_gene: TRBJ2-7
CDR3aa: CASSEVIGRGSSYEQYF
CDR3nt: TGCGCCAGCAGTGAGGTAATCGGACGGGGAAGCTCCTACGAGCAGTACTTC

len: 15
d_gene: .
v_gene: TRBV19
abundance: .
j_gene: TRBJ1-5
CDR3aa: CASLSRFERNQPQHF
CDR3nt: TGTGCCAGTCTCTCACGGTTTGAGCGCAATCAGCCCCAGCATTTT

len: 15
d_gene: TRBD1
v_gene: TRBV5-1
abundance: .
j_gene: TRBJ1-2
CDR3aa: CASSLLGQGEGGYTF
CDR3nt: TGCGCCAGCAGCTTGTTGGGACAGGGGGAAGGCGGCTACACCTTC

len: 16
d_gene: TRBD1
v_gene: TRBV6-2/TRBV6-3
abundance: .
j_gene: TRBJ1-2
CDR3aa: CASSWKERTGNYGYTF
CDR3nt: TGTGCCAGCAGTTGGAAAGAAAGGACAGGGAACTATGGCTACACCTTC

len: 18
d_gene: TRBD2
v_gene: TRBV3-1/TRBV3-2
abundance: once
j_gene: TRBJ2-5
CDR3aa: CASSHHGGTSGAQETQYF
CDR3nt: TGTGCCAGCAGCCATCATGGGGGGACTAGCGGGGCACAAGAGACCCAGTACTTC

len: 15
d_gene: .
v_gene: TRBV28
abundance: .
j_gene: TRBJ1-2
CDR3aa: CASSSPGRYDHGYTF
CDR3nt: TGTGCCAGCAGTTCCCCGGGTCGGTACGACCATGGCTACACCTTC

len: 16
d_gene: .
v_gene: TRBV21-1
abundance: .
j_gene: TRBJ1-2
CDR3aa: CASSTSIGTGEHGYTF
CDR3nt: TGTGCCAGCAGCACGTCAATAGGGACAGGGGAACATGGCTACACCTTC

len: 19
d_gene: TRBD1
v_gene: TRBV6-2/TRBV6-3
abundance: .
j_gene: TRBJ2-3
CDR3aa: CASSRLGTALPASTDTQYF
CDR3nt: TGTGCCAGCAGCCGACTCGGGACAGCCTTACCCGCTAGCACAGATACGCAGTATTTT

len: 12
d_gene: .
v_gene: TRBV20-1
abundance: .
j_gene: TRBJ1-1
CDR3aa: CSASPAGPKAFF
CDR3nt: TGCAGTGCTAGTCCGGCAGGGCCCAAGGCTTTCTTT

len: 14
d_gene: .
v_gene: TRBV7-2
abundance: .
j_gene: TRBJ1-2
CDR3aa: CASSSRTANYGYTF
CDR3nt: TGTGCCAGCAGCTCGAGGACAGCTAACTATGGCTACACCTTC

len: 15
d_gene: .
v_gene: TRBV9
abundance: .
j_gene: TRBJ1-5
CDR3aa: CASSVGTASNQPQHF
CDR3nt: TGTGCCAGCAGCGTAGGGACAGCTAGCAATCAGCCCCAGCATTTT

len: 14
d_gene: .
v_gene: TRBV7-9
abundance: .
j_gene: TRBJ1-5
CDR3aa: CASSLEGSMEPQHF
CDR3nt: TGTGCCAGCAGCCTTGAGGGGTCCATGGAGCCCCAGCATTTT

len: 19
d_gene: .
v_gene: TRBV5-6
abundance: .
j_gene: TRBJ2-6
CDR3aa: CASSLDTGNYAGGANVLTF
CDR3nt: TGTGCCAGCAGCTTGGATACAGGGAATTATGCTGGTGGGGCCAACGTCCTGACTTTC

len: 13
d_gene: .
v_gene: TRBV6-2/TRBV6-3
abundance: .
j_gene: TRBJ1-1
CDR3aa: CASTPAGNTEAFF
CDR3nt: TGTGCCAGCACCCCGGCGGGTAACACTGAAGCTTTCTTT

len: 13
d_gene: .
v_gene: TRBV2
abundance: .
j_gene: TRBJ1-2
CDR3aa: CASSEASSVGYTF
CDR3nt: TGTGCCAGCAGTGAAGCCTCTTCGGTTGGCTACACCTTC

len: 14
d_gene: TRBD2
v_gene: TRBV6-2/TRBV6-3
abundance: .
j_gene: TRBJ2-7
CDR3aa: CASSYATSGIGVYF
CDR3nt: TGTGCCAGCAGTTACGCGACTAGCGGGATTGGGGTGTACTTC

len: 15
d_gene: TRBD1
v_gene: TRBV6-1
abundance: few
j_gene: TRBJ1-5
CDR3aa: CASSEGAGGRQPQHF
CDR3nt: TGTGCCAGCAGTGAAGGGGCAGGGGGCAGGCAGCCCCAGCATTTT

len: 14
d_gene: TRBD1
v_gene: TRBV2
abundance: .
j_gene: TRBJ2-7
CDR3aa: CASSPPTGGHEQYF
CDR3nt: TGTGCCAGCAGTCCTCCGACAGGGGGCCACGAGCAGTACTTC

len: 13
d_gene: .
v_gene: TRBV2
abundance: once
j_gene: TRBJ1-2
CDR3aa: CASSISATERYTF
CDR3nt: TGTGCCAGCAGTATTTCCGCGACAGAGCGTTACACCTTC

len: 12
d_gene: .
v_gene: TRBV5-6
abundance: .
j_gene: TRBJ2-5
CDR3aa: CASSLASQTQYF
CDR3nt: TGTGCCAGCAGCTTGGCCAGCCAGACCCAGTACTTC

len: 16
d_gene: .
v_gene: TRBV19
abundance: .
j_gene: TRBJ1-2
CDR3aa: CASSIGGQILDYGYTF
CDR3nt: TGTGCCAGTAGTATAGGGGGTCAGATTCTTGACTATGGCTACACCTTC

len: 14
d_gene: .
v_gene: TRBV14
abundance: .
j_gene: TRBJ2-5
CDR3aa: CASSAALATETQYF
CDR3nt: TGTGCCAGCAGCGCGGCACTAGCAACGGAGACCCAGTACTTC

len: 17
d_gene: .
v_gene: TRBV4-3
abundance: .
j_gene: TRBJ1-6
CDR3aa: CASSQGEGDLGNSPLHF
CDR3nt: TGCGCCAGCAGCCAAGGGGAGGGGGATCTGGGGAATTCACCCCTCCACTTT

len: 19
d_gene: TRBD1
v_gene: TRBV7-9
abundance: once
j_gene: TRBJ1-1
CDR3aa: CASSLIRGTGGYSNTEAFF
CDR3nt: TGTGCCAGCAGCTTAATCCGAGGGACAGGGGGTTACTCGAACACTGAAGCTTTCTTT

len: 14
d_gene: .
v_gene: TRBV6-5
abundance: .
j_gene: TRBJ1-3
CDR3aa: CASIGAGNGNTIYF
CDR3nt: TGTGCCAGCATTGGGGCAGGGAATGGAAACACCATATATTTT

len: 15
d_gene: .
v_gene: TRBV27
abundance: once
j_gene: TRBJ2-1
CDR3aa: CASSFVRGTSSEQFF
CDR3nt: TGTGCCAGCAGTTTCGTTCGGGGAACAAGTTCGGAGCAGTTCTTC

len: 15
d_gene: TRBD1
v_gene: TRBV7-9
abundance: .
j_gene: TRBJ1-6
CDR3aa: CASSRAGTGNSPLHF
CDR3nt: TGTGCCAGCAGTCGGGCCGGGACAGGGAATTCACCCCTCCACTTT

len: 13
d_gene: .
v_gene: TRBV10-3
abundance: .
j_gene: TRBJ2-5
CDR3aa: CAISDGLAGTQYF
CDR3nt: TGTGCCATCAGTGACGGCCTAGCAGGGACCCAGTACTTC

len: 13
d_gene: .
v_gene: TRBV4-1
abundance: few
j_gene: TRBJ2-2
CDR3aa: CASSLQGTGELFF
CDR3nt: TGCGCCAGCAGCTTACAGGGAACCGGGGAGCTGTTTTTT

len: 15
d_gene: TRBD1
v_gene: TRBV11-3
abundance: .
j_gene: TRBJ1-1
CDR3aa: CASSPGGTLNTEAFF
CDR3nt: TGTGCCAGCAGCCCAGGGGGGACATTGAACACTGAAGCTTTCTTT

len: 14
d_gene: .
v_gene: TRBV18
abundance: .
j_gene: TRBJ1-1
CDR3aa: CASSPPAAGREAFF
CDR3nt: TGTGCCAGCTCACCACCTGCAGCGGGAAGAGAAGCTTTCTTT